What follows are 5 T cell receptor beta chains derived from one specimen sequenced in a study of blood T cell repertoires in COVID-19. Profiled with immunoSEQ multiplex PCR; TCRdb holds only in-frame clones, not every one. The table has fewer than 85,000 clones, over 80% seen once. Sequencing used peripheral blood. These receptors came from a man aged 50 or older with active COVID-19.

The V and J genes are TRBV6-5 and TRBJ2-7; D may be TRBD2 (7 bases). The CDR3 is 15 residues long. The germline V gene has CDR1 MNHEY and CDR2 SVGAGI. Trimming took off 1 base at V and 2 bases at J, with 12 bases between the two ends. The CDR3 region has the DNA TGTGCCAGCAGTTACTGGGTCGGGGGGCCCTACGAGCAGTACTTC. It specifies CASSYWVGGPYEQYF.

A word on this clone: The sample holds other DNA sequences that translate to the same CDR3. This CDR3 is CASSRGTSGFQETQYF. The CDR3, as DNA: TGTGCCAGCAGCCGGGGGACTAGCGGGTTCCAAGAGACCCAGTACTTC. The chain recombines TRBV4-2 with TRBJ2-5; 12 nucleotides line up with TRBD2. The V gene end was trimmed by 4 bases and the J gene end by 1 base; junction bases not matched to a gene: 4. This CDR3 has 16 amino acids. CDR1 and CDR2 (germline): LGHNA, YNFKEQ.

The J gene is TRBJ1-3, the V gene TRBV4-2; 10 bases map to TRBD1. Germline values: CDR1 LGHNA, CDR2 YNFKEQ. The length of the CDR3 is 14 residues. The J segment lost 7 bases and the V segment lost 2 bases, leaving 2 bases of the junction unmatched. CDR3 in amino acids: CASSQPGQGNTIYF. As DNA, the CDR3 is TGTGCCAGCAGCCAACCGGGACAGGGGAACACCATATATTTT.

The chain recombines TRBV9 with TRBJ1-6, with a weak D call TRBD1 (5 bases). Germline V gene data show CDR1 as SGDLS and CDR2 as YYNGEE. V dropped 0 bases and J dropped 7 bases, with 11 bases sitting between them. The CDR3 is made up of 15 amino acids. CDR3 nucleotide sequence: TGTGCCAGCAGCGTAGTACCGGGGGGGAATTCACCCCTCCACTTT. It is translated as CASSVVPGGNSPLHF.

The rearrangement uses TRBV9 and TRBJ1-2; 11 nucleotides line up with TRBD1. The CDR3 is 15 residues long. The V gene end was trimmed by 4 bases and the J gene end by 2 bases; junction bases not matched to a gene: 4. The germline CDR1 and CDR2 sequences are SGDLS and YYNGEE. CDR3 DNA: TGTGCCAGCAGCCGGACAGGGGGCACCAACTATGGCTACACCTTC. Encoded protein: CASSRTGGTNYGYTF.